A single sample gave rise to the 20 T cell receptor beta chains below, sequenced in a study of CD8+ T cells in alopecia areata. Sequencing used cDNA as its template, made by extracting RNA and reverse transcribing it. Using immunoSEQ multiplex PCR, the repertoire was profiled, and TCRdb retains in-frame clones only, with some absent. Reported are roughly 120,000 clones, none seen only once; the ten largest carry about 18%. Sequences were obtained from lesional skin. The receptors come from a C3H/HeJ mouse with alopecia areata. The strain's MHC haplotype is H2-k.

In the case of this clone: The listed genes are named as in mouse. The read terminates 4 residues ahead of where the CDR3 ends, so the germline J gene completes it. J is TRBJ2-1 and V is TRBV5; 9 bases are a match to TRBD2. Trimming removed 1 base from V and 1 base from J; junction bases left unmatched: 2. The CDR3 totals 16 residues. Germline values: CDR1 LGHNA, CDR2 YNLKQL (reference sequence). CDR3 DNA, as far as it was read: TGTGCCAGCAGCCAAGGCTGGGGGGGAAACTATGCT. As protein: CASSQGWGGNYA. The whole CDR3 protein reads CASSQGWGGNYAEQFF.

This clone was detected only a few times. Mouse gene names apply. The sequenced part of the CDR3 DNA is TGTGCCAGCAGTGATCTCGCTGGGGGGGGA. As protein: CASSDLAGGG. The complete CDR3 protein is CASSDLAGGGEVFF. J is TRBJ1-1 and V is TRBV13-3, with a weak D call TRBD1 (5 bases). The read ends 4 residues before the CDR3 terminus; that terminus is restored from the germline J gene. The V gene's germline CDR1 is NNHDY and CDR2 SYVADS. There are 14 residues in the CDR3.

As to this clone: Gene names refer to mouse genes. The sequenced fragment ends 4 residues before the CDR3 boundary, so the rest is inferred from the germline J gene. The sample carries other DNA sequences with the same CDR3. The genes are TRBV1 and TRBJ2-3; 8 bases match TRBD2. The germline V gene has CDR1 NSQYPW and CDR2 LRSPGD (reference sequence). J gave up 3 bases and V 1 base, and 3 bases lay outside the gene matches. The CDR3 sequence is 15 residues long. The CDR3 spells CTCSAVWGAAETLYF. The CDR3 DNA, read in part, is TGCACCTGCAGTGCAGTCTGGGGGGCAGCAGAA.

This clone appeared many times. All gene names here are mouse names. The sequence runs out 4 residues before the end of the CDR3; the remainder is reconstructed from the germline J gene. The chain has TRBV13-3 and TRBJ1-4, with 12 nucleotides matching TRBD1. The germline gives CDR1 NNHDY, CDR2 SYVADS. The CDR3 is made up of 15 amino acids. CDR3 bases read: TGTGCCAGCAGTGGCCGGGACAGGGGGCGCGAA. Translating it yields CASSGRDRGRE. From start to end, the CDR3 is CASSGRDRGRERLFF.

This clone has just a few counts. Germline and genes here are mouse. The read is 4 residues too short to cover the CDR3 end, so that end is filled in from the germline J gene. V usage is TRBV31 and J usage is TRBJ2-7, with 7 bases matching TRBD2. Germline V gives CDR1 GKSSPN, CDR2 SITVG. The CDR3 spans 12 residues. The DNA read from the CDR3 is TGTGCCTGGACCCCGGGGGGGTAT. Its translation is CAWTPGGY. The whole CDR3 region reads CAWTPGGYEQYF.

This clone was seen only a few times. Mouse names are used for the genes. The read comes to an end 4 residues before the CDR3 does, leaving the germline J gene to fill in the end. The rearrangement uses TRBV13-2 and TRBJ2-1; unclear D gene. V was pared by 3 bases and J by 5 bases, with 6 bases between. CDR1 is NNHNN and CDR2 is SYGAGS in the germline V gene (reference sequence). The CDR3 contains 12 residues. Here the CDR3 reads CASGGQNAEQFF. CDR3 DNA (partial): TGTGCCAGCGGTGGACAAAATGCT.

This clone came up a few times. Gene and germline names: mouse. The CDR3 goes on 4 residues after the read ends, and that part is filled in from the germline J gene. The V and J genes are TRBV1 and TRBJ2-3, with 8 nucleotides matching TRBD2. The V gene's germline CDR1 is NSQYPW and CDR2 LRSPGD (reference sequence). The V gene end was trimmed by 5 bases and the J gene end by 0 bases; junction bases not matched to a gene: 4. CDR3 length: 15 residues. The CDR3 is CTCSPWGASAETLYF. The sequenced part of the CDR3 DNA is TGCACCTGCAGTCCCTGGGGGGCCAGTGCAGAA.

This clone turned up a few times. Any gene name here is a mouse gene name. The CDR3 reads CASSDGGTGGLPYEQYF. CDR3 DNA (partial): TGTGCCAGCAGTGATGGGGGGACTGGGGGGCTACCATAT. The J gene is TRBJ2-7, the V gene TRBV13-3; 12 bases match TRBD2. Read coverage stops 4 residues before the CDR3 terminus; the germline J gene supplies the remainder. The germline CDR1 and CDR2 sequences are NNHDY and SYVADS. The CDR3 covers 17 residues.

With regard to this clone: The germline and genes are mouse ones. The read gets to within 4 residues of the CDR3 end, and the germline J gene fills in the rest. The chain uses TRBV1 and TRBJ1-1; possibly TRBD1 for D (6 bases). Germline V lookup: CDR1 NSQYPW, CDR2 LRSPGD (reference sequence). V was trimmed by 4 bases and J by 4 bases, leaving 10 bases between them. This CDR3 has 13 residues. This CDR3 reads CTCSGGARTEVFF. CDR3 bases read: TGCACCTGCAGTGGGGGGGCGCGCACA.

This clone was counted between two and nine times. Mouse germline and gene names are used. The read comes to an end 4 residues before the CDR3 does, leaving the germline J gene to fill in the end. The rearrangement links TRBV13-3 to TRBJ2-7; TRBD2 is a possible D gene (6 bases). Per the germline V gene, CDR1 is NNHDY and CDR2 is SYVADS. The CDR3 spans 13 residues. CDR3 DNA, as far as it was read: TGTGCCAGCAGTGATACCTGGGGAGAT. Translated, it gives CASSDTWGD. The whole CDR3 reads CASSDTWGDEQYF.

This clone was found a few times. Genes here carry mouse names. The CDR3 end is not reached by the read, which stops 4 residues before it; the germline J gene fills it in. V usage is TRBV13-3 and J usage is TRBJ2-4; D may be TRBD1 (6 bases). CDR1 and CDR2 from the germline V gene are NNHDY and SYVADS. The CDR3 consists of 13 residues. CDR3 sequence reads: CASSHRDINTLYF. Incomplete CDR3 DNA: TGTGCCAGCAGCCACAGGGATATAAAC.

Notes on this clone: The genes and germline here are from mouse. Read data end 4 residues before the CDR3 end; the end is taken from the germline J gene. The chain employs TRBV13-3 and TRBJ2-7; 10 nucleotides line up with TRBD1. Per germline, CDR1 NNHDY and CDR2 SYVADS. The CDR3 sequence is 12 residues long. The CDR3 DNA, read in part, is TGTGCCAGCTCAGGACAGGGGGAT. Residues: CASSGQGD. The entire CDR3 sequence reads CASSGQGDEQYF.

This clone was observed a few times. Mouse gene names apply. The CDR3 end is not reached by the read, which stops 4 residues before it; the germline J gene fills it in. The chain carries TRBV13-3 and TRBJ1-1, with D tentatively TRBD1 (5 bases). Germline V gives CDR1 NNHDY, CDR2 SYVADS. V was trimmed by 1 base and J by 4 bases, leaving 11 bases between them. This CDR3 has 14 amino acids. Partial CDR3 DNA: TGTGCCAGCAGTGATCCAGGGAGGGGCACA. Translating it yields CASSDPGRGT. The whole CDR3 protein reads CASSDPGRGTEVFF.

This clone was recorded a few times. At residue 12, TCRdb's protein disagrees with the DNA translation; the protein shown here derives from the DNA. Mouse gene names apply. The CDR3 end is not reached by the read, which stops 3 residues before it; the germline J gene fills it in. V is TRBV13-3 and J is TRBJ1-6; 7 nucleotides align to TRBD1. TRBJ1-6 is an ORF for which the function is uncertain. Losses at the gene ends were 5 bases for V and 7 bases for J; bases not matched to a gene: 9. The CDR3 covers 15 residues. CDR1 is NNHDY, CDR2 SYVADS, per germline. CDR3 protein: CASSEYRGGNSPLYF. Partial CDR3 DNA: TGTGCCAGCAGCGAATACAGGGGAGGGAATTCGCCC.

A few counts support this clone. The TCRdb protein fails to match the DNA translation at residue 11; the protein reported here was translated from the DNA. The gene names given are mouse names. The read stops 3 residues short of the end of the CDR3; the missing end is completed from the germline J gene. The chain is built from TRBV1 and TRBJ1-3; perhaps TRBD1 as D (5 bases). The CDR3 contains 14 residues. Trimming pared 6 bases from V and 4 bases from J, leaving 13 bases between. Germline assignment: CDR1 NSQYPW and CDR2 LRSPGD (reference sequence). CDR3 DNA (partial): TGCACCTGCAGCCCTCGCGGGGGGGGAAATACG. It yields the protein CTCSPRGGGNT. The CDR3 in full is CTCSPRGGGNTLYF.

This clone was picked up a small number of times. The genes are named according to mouse. In the same sample, other DNA sequences code for this CDR3. CDR3 sequence reads: CASSLGGGSAETLYF. Incomplete CDR3 DNA: TGTGCAAGCAGCTTGGGGGGCGGAAGTGCAGAA. The chain combines TRBV16 with TRBJ2-3; D may be TRBD2 (7 bases). Sequencing ends 4 residues short of the CDR3 end; the germline J gene provides the rest. This CDR3 spans 15 amino acids. CDR1 SGHSA and CDR2 FRNQAP come from the germline V gene. V was trimmed by 3 bases and J by 0 bases, leaving 10 bases between them.

Note on this clone: The protein in this entry is translated from the DNA; at residue 11 it differs from the protein listed in TCRdb. The genes are named according to mouse. The observed sequence ends 3 residues before the CDR3 terminus, with the missing tail filled in from the germline J gene. The chain couples TRBV1 to TRBJ1-6; maybe TRBD1 (6 bases). TRBJ1-6 falls under the ORF class, with uncertain function. The germline CDR1 and CDR2 sequences are NSQYPW and LRSPGD (reference sequence). The CDR3 sequence is 14 residues long. V was pared by 3 bases and J by 7 bases, with 10 bases between. CDR3 DNA, as far as it was read: TGCACCTGCAGTGCCAGGGACAAAAATTCGCCC. Protein product: CTCSARDKNSP. The full CDR3 protein is CTCSARDKNSPLYF.

This clone appeared a few times. Mouse names are used for the genes. The CDR3 end falls 4 residues outside the read, so it is completed with the germline J gene. Other DNA variants within this sample encode the same CDR3. The chain employs TRBV1 and TRBJ2-2, with 7 bases fitting TRBD2. This CDR3 spans 17 amino acids. The trim removed 0 bases at V and 0 bases at J, leaving 4 bases unmatched. Germline CDR1 NSQYPW, CDR2 LRSPGD (reference sequence). The CDR3 is CTCSADLGGTNTGQLYF. CDR3 DNA (partial): TGCACCTGCAGTGCAGATCTTGGGGGGACAAACACCGGG.

With respect to this clone: Germline and genes: mouse. Coverage ceases 4 residues before the CDR3 finishes, and the germline J gene fills in the end. V usage is TRBV14 and J usage is TRBJ2-7; D gene ambiguous. Trimming shortened V by 2 bases and J by 3 bases, and 9 bases separated the two germline ends. The germline CDR1 and CDR2 sequences are SGHDT and FRDEAV. The CDR3 is 13 residues long. CDR3 protein: CASSFTENYEQYF. The covered CDR3 bases are TGTGCCAGCAGTTTTACAGAAAACTAT.

The table lists this clone with a few counts. Germline and genes here are mouse. From the germline J gene comes the end of the CDR3, since the read stops 4 residues before it. The V gene is TRBV13-3, the J gene TRBJ1-1; D gene uncertain. Trimming removed 9 bases at V and 1 base at J, with 10 bases between. Germline CDR1 is NNHDY and CDR2 is SYVADS. The CDR3 length is 12 residues. The CDR3 protein is CATQTLNTEVFF. The CDR3 bases that were read are TGTGCCACCCAGACACTAAACACA.